This TCR beta chain was obtained from a study of cytomegalovirus exposure and HLA in healthy donors. Study-wide results and caveats: TCR beta chains numbering some 160 were designated cytomegalovirus-associated. According to an earlier analysis, most TCR beta V segments yielded productive rearrangements about 87% or about 30% of the time. TCR beta V- and J-gene trimming, according to a later analysis, was linked to a missense DCLRE1C variant. The authors confirmed in vitro that three CMV-associated chains were specific for CMV antigens.

As to this clone: Its antigen is not identified.

Germline values: CDR1 MNHNS, CDR2 SASEGT. The CDR3 runs to 15 residues. Trimming removed 10 bases from V and 3 bases from J, with 19 bases in between. Primers for the PCR totalled 60 Vbeta and 13 Jbeta. Clones were sequenced by immunoSEQ multiplex PCR, and TCRdb holds only the in-frame ones, with some missing. The table shows 98,000 or so clones, with about 70% occurring only once. The clonotype comes from a human donor in good health. Specimen: PBMCs. V usage is TRBV6-1 and J usage is TRBJ1-5, with D perhaps matching TRBD1 (6 bases). The CDR3 region is CAISLDSKINQPQHF. DNA of the CDR3: TGTGCCATCTCTTTGGACAGCAAAATCAATCAGCCCCAGCATTTT.